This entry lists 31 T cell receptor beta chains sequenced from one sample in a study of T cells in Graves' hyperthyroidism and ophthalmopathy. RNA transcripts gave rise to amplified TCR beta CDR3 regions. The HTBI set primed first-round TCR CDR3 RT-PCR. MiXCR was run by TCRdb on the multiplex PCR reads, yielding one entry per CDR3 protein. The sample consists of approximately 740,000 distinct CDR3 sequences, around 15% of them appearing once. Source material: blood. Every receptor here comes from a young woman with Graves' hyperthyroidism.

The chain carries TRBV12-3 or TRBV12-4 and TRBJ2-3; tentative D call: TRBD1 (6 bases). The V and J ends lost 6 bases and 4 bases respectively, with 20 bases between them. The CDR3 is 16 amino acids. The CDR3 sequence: CASSHPGTTFPDTQYF. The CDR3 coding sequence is TGTGCCAGCAGCCACCCCGGGACAACCTTTCCAGATACGCAGTATTTT.

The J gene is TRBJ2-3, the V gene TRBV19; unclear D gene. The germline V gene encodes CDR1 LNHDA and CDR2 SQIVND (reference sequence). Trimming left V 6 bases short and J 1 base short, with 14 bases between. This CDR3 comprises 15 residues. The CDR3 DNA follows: TGTGCCAGTAGCGGATTCGACGCAGGCACAGATACGCAGTATTTT. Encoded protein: CASSGFDAGTDTQYF. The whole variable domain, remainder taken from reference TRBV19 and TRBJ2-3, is DGGITQSPKYLFRKEGQNVTLSCEQNLNHDAMYWYRQDPGQGLRLIYYSQIVNDFQKGDIAEGYSVSREKKESFPLTVTSAQKNPTAFYLCASSGFDAGTDTQYFGPGTRLTVL.

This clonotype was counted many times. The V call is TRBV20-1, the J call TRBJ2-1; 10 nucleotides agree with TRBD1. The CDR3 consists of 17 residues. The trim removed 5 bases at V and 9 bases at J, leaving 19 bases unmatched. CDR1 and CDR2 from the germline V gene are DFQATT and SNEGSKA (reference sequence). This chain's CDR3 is CSASGTGARSASGEQFF. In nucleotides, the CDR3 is TGCAGTGCTTCCGGGACAGGGGCGAGATCGGCATCGGGTGAGCAGTTCTTC.

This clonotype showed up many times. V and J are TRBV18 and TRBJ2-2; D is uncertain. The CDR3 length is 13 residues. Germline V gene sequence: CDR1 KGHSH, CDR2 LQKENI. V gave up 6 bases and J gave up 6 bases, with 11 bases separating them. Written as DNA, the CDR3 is TGTGCCAGCTCCACCGAGTTGGCCGGGGAGCTGTTTTTT. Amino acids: CASSTELAGELFF.

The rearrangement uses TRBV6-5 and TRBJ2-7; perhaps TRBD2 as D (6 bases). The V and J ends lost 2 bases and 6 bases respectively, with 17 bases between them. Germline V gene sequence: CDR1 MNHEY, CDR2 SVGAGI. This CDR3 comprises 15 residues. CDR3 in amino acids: CASSYSSSESREQYF. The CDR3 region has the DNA TGTGCCAGCAGTTACAGTTCTAGCGAGAGTCGCGAGCAGTACTTC.

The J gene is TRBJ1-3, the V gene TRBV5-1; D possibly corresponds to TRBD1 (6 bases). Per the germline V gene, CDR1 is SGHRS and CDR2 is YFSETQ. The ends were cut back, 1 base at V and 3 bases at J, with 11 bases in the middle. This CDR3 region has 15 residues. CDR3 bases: TGCGCCAGCAGCTTGAACAGGGCGGATGGAAACACCATATATTTT. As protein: CASSLNRADGNTIYF. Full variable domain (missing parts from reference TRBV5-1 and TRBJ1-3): KAGVTQTPRYLIKTRGQQVTLSCSPISGHRSVSWYQQTPGQGLQFLFEYFSETQRNKGNFPGRFSGRQFSNSRSEMNVSTLELGDSALYLCASSLNRADGNTIYFGEGSWLTVV.

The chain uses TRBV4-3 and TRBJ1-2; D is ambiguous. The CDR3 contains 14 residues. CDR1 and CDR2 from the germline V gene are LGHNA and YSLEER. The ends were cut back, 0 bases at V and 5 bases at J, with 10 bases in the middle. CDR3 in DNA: TGCGCCAGCAGCCAAGATAGGGAATTATATGGCTACACCTTC. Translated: CASSQDRELYGYTF.

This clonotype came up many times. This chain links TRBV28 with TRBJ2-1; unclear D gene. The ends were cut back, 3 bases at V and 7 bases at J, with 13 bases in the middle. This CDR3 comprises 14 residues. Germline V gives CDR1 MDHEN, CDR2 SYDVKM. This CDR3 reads CASSFWGKGNEQFF. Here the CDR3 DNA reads TGTGCCAGCAGTTTTTGGGGAAAGGGAAATGAGCAGTTCTTC.

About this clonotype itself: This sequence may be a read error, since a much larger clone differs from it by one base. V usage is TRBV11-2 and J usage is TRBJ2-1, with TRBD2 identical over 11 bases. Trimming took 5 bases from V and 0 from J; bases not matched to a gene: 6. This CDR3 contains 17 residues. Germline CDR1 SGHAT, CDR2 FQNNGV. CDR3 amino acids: CASSGTSGLGSYNEQFF. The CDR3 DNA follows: TGTGCCAGCAGCGGGACTAGCGGTTTGGGCTCCTACAATGAGCAGTTCTTC.

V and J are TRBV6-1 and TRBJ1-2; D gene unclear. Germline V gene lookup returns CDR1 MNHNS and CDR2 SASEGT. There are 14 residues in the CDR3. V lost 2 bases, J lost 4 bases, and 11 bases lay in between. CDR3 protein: CASSERIGSYGYTF. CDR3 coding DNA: TGTGCCAGCAGTGAAAGGATAGGATCCTATGGCTACACCTTC.

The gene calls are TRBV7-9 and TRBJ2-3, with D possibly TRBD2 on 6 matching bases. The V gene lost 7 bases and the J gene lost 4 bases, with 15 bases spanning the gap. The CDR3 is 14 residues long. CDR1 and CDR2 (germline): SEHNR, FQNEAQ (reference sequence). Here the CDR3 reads CASNQRGRSDTQYF. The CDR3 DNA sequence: TGTGCCAGCAACCAACGGGGGAGGTCAGATACGCAGTATTTT.

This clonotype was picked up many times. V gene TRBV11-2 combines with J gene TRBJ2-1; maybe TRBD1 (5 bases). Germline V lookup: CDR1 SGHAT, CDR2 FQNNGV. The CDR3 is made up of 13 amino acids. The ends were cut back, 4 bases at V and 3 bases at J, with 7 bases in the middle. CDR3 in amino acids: CASSSDSYNEQFF. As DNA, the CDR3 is TGTGCCAGCAGCTCAGACAGCTACAATGAGCAGTTCTTC.

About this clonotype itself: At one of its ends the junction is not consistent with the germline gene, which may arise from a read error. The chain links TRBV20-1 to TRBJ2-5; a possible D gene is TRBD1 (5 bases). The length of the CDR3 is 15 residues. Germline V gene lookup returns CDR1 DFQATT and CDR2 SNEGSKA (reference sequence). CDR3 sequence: CSASRLQGLQGTQYF. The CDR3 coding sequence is TGCAGTGCTAGCCGCCTCCAGGGCCTCCAAGGGACCCAGTACTTC.

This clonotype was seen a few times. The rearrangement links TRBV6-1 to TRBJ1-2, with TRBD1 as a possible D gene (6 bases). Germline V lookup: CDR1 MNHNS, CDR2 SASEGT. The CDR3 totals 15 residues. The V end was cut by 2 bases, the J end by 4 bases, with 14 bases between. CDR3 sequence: CASSEMGQGVYGYTF. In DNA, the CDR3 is TGTGCCAGCAGTGAAATGGGACAAGGTGTCTATGGCTACACCTTC.

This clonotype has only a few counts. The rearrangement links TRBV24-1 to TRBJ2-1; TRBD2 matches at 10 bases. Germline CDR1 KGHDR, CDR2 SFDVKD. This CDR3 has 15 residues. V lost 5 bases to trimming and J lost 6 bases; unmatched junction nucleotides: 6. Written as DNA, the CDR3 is TGTGCCACCAGTGGTCCTAGCGGGAGTGGCAATGAGCAGTTCTTC. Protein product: CATSGPSGSGNEQFF.

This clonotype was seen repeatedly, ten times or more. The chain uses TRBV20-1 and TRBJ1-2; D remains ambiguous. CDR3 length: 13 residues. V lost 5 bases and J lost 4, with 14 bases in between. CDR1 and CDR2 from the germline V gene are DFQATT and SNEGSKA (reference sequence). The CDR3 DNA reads TGCAGTGCTCCAGAGAGACCTAGCTATGGCTACACCTTC. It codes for CSAPERPSYGYTF.

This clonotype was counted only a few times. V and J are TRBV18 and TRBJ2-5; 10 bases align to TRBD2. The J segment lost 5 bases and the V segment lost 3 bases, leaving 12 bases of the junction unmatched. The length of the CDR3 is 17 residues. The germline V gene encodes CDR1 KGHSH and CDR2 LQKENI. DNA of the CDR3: TGTGCCAGCTCACCGTCCTGGCAGCGGGAGGGCCCTGAGACCCAGTACTTC. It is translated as CASSPSWQREGPETQYF. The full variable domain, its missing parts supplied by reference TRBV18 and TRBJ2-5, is NAGVMQNPRHLVRRRGQEARLRCSPMKGHSHVYWYRQLPEEGLKFMVYLQKENIIDESGMPKERFSAEFPKEGPSILRIQQVVRGDSAAYFCASSPSWQREGPETQYFGPGTRLLVL.

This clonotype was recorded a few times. CDR3 sequence (DNA): TGTGCCACCCAAGACAGGGCGTCTGGTCAGCCCCAGCATTTT. Its protein is CATQDRASGQPQHF. The chain links TRBV6-1 to TRBJ1-5; TRBD1 agrees at 7 bases. The junction had 12 bases not matched to a gene; V was cut back by 10 bases and J by 6 bases. This CDR3 is built from 14 residues. Germline CDR1 and CDR2: MNHNS and SASEGT.

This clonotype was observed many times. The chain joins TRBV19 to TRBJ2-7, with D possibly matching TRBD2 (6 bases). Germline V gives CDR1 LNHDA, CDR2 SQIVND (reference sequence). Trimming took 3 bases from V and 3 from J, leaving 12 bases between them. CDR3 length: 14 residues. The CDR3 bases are TGTGCCAGTAGTATGGACGGGAGACTCTACGAGCAGTACTTC. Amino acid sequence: CASSMDGRLYEQYF.

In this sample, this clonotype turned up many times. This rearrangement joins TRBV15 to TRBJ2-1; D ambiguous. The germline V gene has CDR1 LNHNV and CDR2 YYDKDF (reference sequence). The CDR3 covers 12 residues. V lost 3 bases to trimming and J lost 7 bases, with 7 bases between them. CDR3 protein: CATSSLRNEQFF. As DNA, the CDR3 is TGTGCCACCAGCAGCCTAAGGAATGAGCAGTTCTTC. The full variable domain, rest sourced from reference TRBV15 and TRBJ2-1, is DAMVIQNPRYQVTQFGKPVTLSCSQTLNHNVMYWYQQKSSQAPKLLFHYYDKDFNNEADTPDNFQSRRPNTSFCFLDIRSPGLGDTAMYLCATSSLRNEQFFGPGTRLTVL.

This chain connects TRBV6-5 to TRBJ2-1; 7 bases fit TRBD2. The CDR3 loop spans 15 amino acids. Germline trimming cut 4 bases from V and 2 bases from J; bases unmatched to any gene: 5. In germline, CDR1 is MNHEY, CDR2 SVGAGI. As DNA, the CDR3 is TGTGCCAGCAGTTTAGCGGGCCCGACCTACAATGAGCAGTTCTTC. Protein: CASSLAGPTYNEQFF.

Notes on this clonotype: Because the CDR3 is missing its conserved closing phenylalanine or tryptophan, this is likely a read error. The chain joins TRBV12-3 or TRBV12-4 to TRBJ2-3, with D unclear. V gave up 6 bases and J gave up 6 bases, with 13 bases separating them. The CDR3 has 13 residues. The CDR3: CASSQGIGDTQYL. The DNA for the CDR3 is TGTGCCAGCAGCCAAGGAATCGGGGATACGCAGTATCTT.

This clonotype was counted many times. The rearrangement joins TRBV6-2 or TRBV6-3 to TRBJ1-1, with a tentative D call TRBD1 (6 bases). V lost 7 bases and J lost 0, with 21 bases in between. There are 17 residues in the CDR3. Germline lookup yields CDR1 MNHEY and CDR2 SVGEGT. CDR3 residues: CASTGPGWGHMNTEAFF. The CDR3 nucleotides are TGTGCCAGCACCGGTCCGGGGTGGGGGCACATGAACACTGAAGCTTTCTTT.

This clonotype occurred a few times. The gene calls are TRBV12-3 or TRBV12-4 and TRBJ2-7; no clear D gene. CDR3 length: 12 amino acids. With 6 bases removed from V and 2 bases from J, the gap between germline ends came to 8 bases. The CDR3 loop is CASSRSPYEQYF. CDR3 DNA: TGTGCCAGCAGCCGGTCGCCCTACGAGCAGTACTTC.

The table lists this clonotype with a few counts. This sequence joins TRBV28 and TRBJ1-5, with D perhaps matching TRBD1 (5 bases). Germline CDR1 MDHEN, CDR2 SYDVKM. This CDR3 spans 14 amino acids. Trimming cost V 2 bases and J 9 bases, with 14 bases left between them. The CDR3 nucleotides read TGTGCCAGCAGTTTAACCCCGGGGCTACGGCCCCAGCATTTT. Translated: CASSLTPGLRPQHF.

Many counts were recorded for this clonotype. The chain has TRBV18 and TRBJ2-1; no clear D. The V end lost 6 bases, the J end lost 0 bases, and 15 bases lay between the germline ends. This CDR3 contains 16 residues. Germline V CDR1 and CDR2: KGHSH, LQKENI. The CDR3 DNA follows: TGTGCCAGCTCGGACCACACGCCGAGCTCCTACAATGAGCAGTTCTTC. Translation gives CASSDHTPSSYNEQFF. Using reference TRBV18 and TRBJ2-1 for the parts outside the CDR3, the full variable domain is NAGVMQNPRHLVRRRGQEARLRCSPMKGHSHVYWYRQLPEEGLKFMVYLQKENIIDESGMPKERFSAEFPKEGPSILRIQQVVRGDSAAYFCASSDHTPSSYNEQFFGPGTRLTVL.

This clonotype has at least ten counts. CDR3 nucleotide sequence: TGTGCCAGCAGTTCAGGGACTAGTTTGAACACCGGGGAGCTGTTTTTT. Its protein product is CASSSGTSLNTGELFF. V is TRBV6-1 and J is TRBJ2-2; 8 nucleotides align to TRBD2. The V gene's germline CDR1 is MNHNS and CDR2 SASEGT. Trimming at V came to 5 bases and at J to 1 base, leaving 6 bases not matched to a gene. The CDR3 is 16 residues long.

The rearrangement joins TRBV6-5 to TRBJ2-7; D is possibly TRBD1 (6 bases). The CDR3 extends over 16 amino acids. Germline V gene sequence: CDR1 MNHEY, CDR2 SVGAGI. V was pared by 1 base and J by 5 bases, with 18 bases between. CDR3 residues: CASSYLKRAGVDEQYF. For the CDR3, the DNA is TGTGCCAGCAGTTACTTGAAACGGGCAGGGGTCGACGAGCAGTACTTC.

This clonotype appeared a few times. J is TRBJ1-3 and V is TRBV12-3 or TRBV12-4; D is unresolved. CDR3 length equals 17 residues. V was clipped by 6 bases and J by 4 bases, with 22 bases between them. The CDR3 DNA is TGTGCCAGCAGCCGTATCGGGAGAAGTTCGGGCGGAAACACCATATATTTT. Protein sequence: CASSRIGRSSGGNTIYF.

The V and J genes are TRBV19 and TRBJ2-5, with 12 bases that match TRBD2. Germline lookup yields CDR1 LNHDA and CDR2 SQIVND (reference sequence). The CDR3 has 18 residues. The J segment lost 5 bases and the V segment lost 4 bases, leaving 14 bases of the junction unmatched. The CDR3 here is CASSTSPSTSGRRETQYF. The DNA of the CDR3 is TGTGCCAGTAGTACGAGCCCTTCGACTAGCGGGAGACGGGAGACCCAGTACTTC.

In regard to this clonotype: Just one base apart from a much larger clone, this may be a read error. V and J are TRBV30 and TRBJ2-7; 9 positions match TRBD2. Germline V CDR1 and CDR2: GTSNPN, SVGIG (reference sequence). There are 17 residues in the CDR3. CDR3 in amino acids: CARSRRAVAGAPYEQYF. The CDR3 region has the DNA TGTGCCAGGAGCCGACGGGCTGTAGCGGGAGCGCCCTACGAGCAGTACTTC.